This TCR beta chain was retrieved from a study of T cell responses to AZD1222 COVID-19 vaccine. Only in-frame clones appear in the TCRdb table, and some are missing; sequencing was by immunoSEQ multiplex PCR. The table has about 76,000 clones, 88% seen once. V was shortened by 5 bases and J by 1 base, with 14 bases between the two germline ends. The CDR3 runs to 15 residues. Germline values: CDR1 SGHAT, CDR2 FQNNGV. Study outcomes and limitations: Unmutated variant regions are reportedly targeted by nearly half of spike-specific TCRs. Increases in Spike-specific TCR breadth and depth were seen after two AZD1222 doses.

About this clone: Its antigen is not known.

The source material was peripheral blood, sampled on day 0 of MenACWY control vaccination. The source is an adult in good health. This chain connects TRBV11-2 to TRBJ1-1; the D gene is possibly TRBD1 (5 bases). The CDR3 spells CASSPILQGNTEAFF. DNA of the CDR3: TGTGCCAGCAGCCCAATCCTTCAGGGGAACACTGAAGCTTTCTTT.